These 20 T cell receptor beta chains came from one sample sequenced in a study of blood T cell repertoires in COVID-19. Assay used: immunoSEQ multiplex PCR; TCRdb lists only in-frame clones, some missing. The repertoire holds around 280,000 clones, with 70% to 90% as singletons. Sequencing was performed on PBMCs or T cells enriched from blood (not recorded which). The receptors were gathered from a middle-aged woman who had recovered from COVID-19.

V is TRBV3-1 (or the pseudogene TRBV3-2) and J is TRBJ1-2; 7 bases are shared with TRBD1. The V segment lost 4 bases and the J segment 3 bases; nucleotides outside the gene matches: 8. From germline, CDR1 is LGHDT and CDR2 YNNKEL (reference sequence). The CDR3 loop spans 15 amino acids. The CDR3 loop reads CASSPGGSGHYGYTF. The CDR3 nucleotides read TGTGCCAGCAGCCCAGGGGGGTCAGGGCACTATGGCTACACCTTC.

The chain has TRBV15 and TRBJ2-7, with D hard to call. This CDR3 has 14 amino acids. V lost 0 bases to trimming and J lost 2 bases, with 8 bases between them. Per the germline V gene, CDR1 is LNHNV and CDR2 is YYDKDF (reference sequence). In DNA form, the CDR3 reads TGTGCCACCAGCAGAGATTTACAGACCTACGAGCAGTACTTC. It specifies CATSRDLQTYEQYF.

The V call is TRBV2, the J call TRBJ2-7; TRBD1 might be the D (5 bases). The V end was cut by 3 bases, the J end by 7 bases, with 16 bases between. The CDR3 contains 14 residues. The V gene's germline CDR1 is SNHLY and CDR2 FYNNEI. CDR3 DNA: TGTGCCAGCAGTGAGATCGCCAGGGCTAAGGAGCAGTACTTC. This codes for CASSEIARAKEQYF.

Regarding this clone: One junction end disagrees with the germline gene, perhaps due to a read error. This chain links TRBV15 with TRBJ2-7; 9 bases map to TRBD1. Germline V CDR1 and CDR2: LNHNV, YYDKDF (reference sequence). The CDR3 extends over 18 amino acids. CDR3 nucleotides: TGTGCCACCAGCAGAGACCTAGGGCGGGGACAGGGCTCCTTCGAGCAGTACTTC. Protein sequence: CATSRDLGRGQGSFEQYF.

The V call is TRBV9, the J call TRBJ1-2; D is undetermined. CDR3 length equals 13 residues. CDR1 is SGDLS, CDR2 YYNGEE, per germline. V lost 0 bases, J lost 8 bases, and 11 bases lay in between. The DNA for the CDR3 is TGTGCCAGCAGCGTAGATCGGGAATCAGGCTACACCTTC. This codes for CASSVDRESGYTF.

This chain links TRBV5-6 with TRBJ2-7; 11 positions match TRBD2. Germline V CDR1 and CDR2: SGHDT, YYEEEE. The CDR3 spans 16 residues. With 3 bases clipped from V and 6 bases from J, the junction kept 11 bases outside the gene matches. The CDR3, as DNA: TGTGCCAGCAGCTCACCGGGACTAGCGGAATGGTCCGAGCAGTACTTC. Protein: CASSSPGLAEWSEQYF.

The chain has TRBV7-2 and TRBJ1-2, with unresolved D. CDR1 SGHTA and CDR2 FQGNSA come from the germline V gene. The V end lost 4 bases, the J end lost 1 base, and 10 bases lay between the germline ends. The CDR3 contains 14 residues. CDR3 sequence reads: CASSSIRINYGYTF. DNA of the CDR3: TGTGCCAGCAGCTCAATCAGGATTAACTATGGCTACACCTTC.

This rearrangement joins TRBV6-2 or TRBV6-3 to TRBJ1-1; tentatively, D is TRBD1 (6 bases). The length of the CDR3 is 14 residues. Germline values: CDR1 MNHEY, CDR2 SVGEGT. Trimming took off 0 bases at V and 11 bases at J, with 16 bases between the two ends. CDR3: CASSYSPWDKRAFF. As DNA, the CDR3 is TGTGCCAGCAGTTACTCTCCCTGGGACAAAAGGGCTTTCTTT.

The genes are TRBV24-1 and TRBJ2-3; TRBD2 matches 11 bases. V lost 3 bases to trimming and J lost 5 bases; unmatched junction nucleotides: 9. The CDR3 loop spans 17 amino acids. Germline V gene lookup returns CDR1 KGHDR and CDR2 SFDVKD. The CDR3 region is CATSDPLAGGGVDTQYF. CDR3 DNA: TGTGCCACCAGTGATCCGCTAGCGGGAGGCGGGGTAGATACGCAGTATTTT.

This chain connects TRBV5-6 to TRBJ2-1; 7 bases line up with TRBD1. The germline gives CDR1 SGHDT, CDR2 YYEEEE. The CDR3 loop spans 15 amino acids. Trimming cost V 4 bases and J 1 base; bases outside gene matches: 5. For the CDR3, the DNA is TGTGCCAGCAGCCCTAAGACAGGGTCCTACAATGAGCAGTTCTTC. Amino acid sequence: CASSPKTGSYNEQFF.

This clone was detected once. The V gene is TRBV7-3, the J gene TRBJ2-1; 10 bases line up with TRBD2. CDR3 length equals 15 residues. Germline V CDR1 and CDR2: SGHTA, FQGTGA. With 6 bases clipped from V and 7 bases from J, the junction kept 9 bases outside the gene matches. The CDR3 region is CASSYLAGASNEQFF. Here the CDR3 DNA reads TGTGCCAGCAGTTATCTAGCGGGAGCAAGTAATGAGCAGTTCTTC.

This clone occurred once. The V gene is TRBV7-8, the J gene TRBJ1-1; D call uncertain. V was pared by 2 bases and J by 2 bases, with 6 bases between. Germline assignment: CDR1 SGHVS and CDR2 FQNEAQ. The CDR3 runs to 13 residues. Written as DNA, the CDR3 is TGTGCCAGCAGCTTAACATACAACACTGAAGCTTTCTTT. It codes for CASSLTYNTEAFF.

V gene TRBV10-3 combines with J gene TRBJ2-7, with D perhaps TRBD2 (6 bases). This CDR3 is built from 13 residues. Germline lookup yields CDR1 ENHRY and CDR2 SYGVKD. With 5 bases removed from V and 5 bases from J, the gap between germline ends came to 13 bases. CDR3 loop: CAISRDLKDEQYF. CDR3 nucleotides: TGTGCCATCAGTCGGGACTTGAAAGACGAGCAGTACTTC.

The V gene is TRBV4-3, the J gene TRBJ2-3; 13 bases are shared with TRBD2. The CDR3 runs to 14 residues. V gave up 3 bases and J gave up 12 bases; unmatched junction bases: 6. In germline, CDR1 is LGHNA, CDR2 YSLEER. The chain's CDR3 is CASSQAGTSGTQYF. CDR3 DNA: TGCGCCAGCAGCCAGGCCGGGACTAGCGGGACTCAGTATTTT.

J is TRBJ2-7 and V is TRBV19; 9 bases agree with TRBD1. CDR1 is LNHDA, CDR2 SQIVND, per germline (reference sequence). V lost 9 bases and J lost 5; bases outside the gene matches: 8. This CDR3 contains 13 residues. The CDR3 loop reads CASQRQGGNEQYF. CDR3 DNA: TGTGCCAGCCAAAGACAGGGGGGTAACGAGCAGTACTTC.

The chain recombines TRBV20-1 with TRBJ2-3; 9 bases agree with TRBD2. Germline values: CDR1 DFQATT, CDR2 SNEGSKA (reference sequence). The J segment lost 4 bases and the V segment lost 3 bases, leaving 14 bases of the junction unmatched. There are 17 residues in the CDR3. CDR3 nucleotides: TGCAGTGCTAGTAGCCCTATCCTAGCGGGAATGGCAGATACGCAGTATTTT. Protein sequence: CSASSPILAGMADTQYF.

J is TRBJ2-1 and V is TRBV11-3, with D tentatively TRBD2 (5 bases). The CDR3 is 17 amino acids. CDR1 and CDR2 (germline): SGHNT, YENEEA. V was shortened by 0 bases and J by 8 bases, with 20 bases between the two germline ends. CDR3 in amino acids: CASSLDSGLKRRDEQFF. In nucleotides, the CDR3 is TGTGCCAGCAGCTTAGATTCCGGCCTCAAGAGGCGGGATGAGCAGTTCTTC. The complete variable domain, with remaining parts taken from reference TRBV11-3 and TRBJ2-1, reads EAGVVQSPRYKIIEKKQPVAFWCNPISGHNTLYWYLQNLGQGPELLIRYENEEAVDDSQLPKDRFSAERLKGVDSTLKIQPAELGDSAVYLCASSLDSGLKRRDEQFFGPGTRLTVL.

The chain combines TRBV4-1 with TRBJ2-7; perhaps TRBD2 as D (5 bases). This CDR3 is 15 amino acids long. Trimming removed 0 bases at V and 3 bases at J, with 12 bases between. Germline V lookup: CDR1 MGHRA, CDR2 YSYEKL. CDR3 in amino acids: CASSQDRGLYYEQYF. DNA for the CDR3: TGCGCCAGCAGCCAAGATCGGGGTCTCTACTACGAGCAGTACTTC.

The rearrangement joins TRBV19 to TRBJ2-2; weak D call: TRBD2 (6 bases). Germline CDR1 reads LNHDA; CDR2 reads SQIVND (reference sequence). Trimming removed 2 bases from V and 5 bases from J, with 9 bases in between. This CDR3 is 14 amino acids long. In DNA, the CDR3 is TGTGCCAGTAGTATAAGGAGGGATACCGGGGAGCTGTTTTTT. Amino acids: CASSIRRDTGELFF.

The rearrangement uses TRBV3-1 (or the pseudogene TRBV3-2) and TRBJ2-3, with a tentative D call TRBD2 (5 bases). CDR1 is LGHDT, CDR2 YNNKEL, per germline (reference sequence). The length of the CDR3 is 15 residues. V lost 5 bases, J lost 0 bases, and 12 bases lay in between. Written as DNA, the CDR3 is TGTGCCAGCAGCGCGGCAGCGGATAGCACAGATACGCAGTATTTT. Its protein product is CASSAAADSTDTQYF.